Following are 10 T cell receptor beta chains from one sample sequenced in a study of T cell responses to AZD1222 COVID-19 vaccine. Sequencing was performed with immunoSEQ multiplex PCR; in TCRdb, only in-frame clones are kept and a portion is missing. The sample carries around 140,000 clones, 80% to 90% recorded once. The sample here was peripheral blood, taken on day 0 of AZD1222 vaccination. Every receptor here comes from an adult in good health.

The rearrangement uses TRBV10-2 and TRBJ1-6; D gene uncertain. V was cut by 0 bases and J by 6 bases, with 15 bases left in between. Germline V gives CDR1 WSHSY, CDR2 SAAADI. This CDR3 contains 17 residues. The CDR3, as DNA: TGCGCCAGCAGTGAGTCGACGGGTCAGGCGGGTAATTCACCCCTCCACTTT. Translated: CASSESTGQAGNSPLHF.

The rearrangement joins TRBV28 to TRBJ2-3; D unresolved. V shed 2 bases and J shed 2 bases, with 8 bases lying between them. The germline gives CDR1 MDHEN, CDR2 SYDVKM. This CDR3 has 14 residues. CDR3 DNA: TGTGCCAGCAGTTTACCAGCGCTCACAGATACGCAGTATTTT. This sequence encodes CASSLPALTDTQYF.

The V call is TRBV5-4, the J call TRBJ1-1; a weak D match, TRBD1 (6 bases). CDR1 and CDR2 (germline): SGHNT, YYREEE (reference sequence). V lost 3 bases and J lost 1, with 7 bases in between. The CDR3 consists of 13 residues. DNA of the CDR3: TGTGCCAGCAGCTCGGGACAGAACACTGAAGCTTTCTTT. As protein: CASSSGQNTEAFF.

This chain connects TRBV2 to TRBJ2-1; TRBD1 matches at 8 bases. The trim removed 6 bases at V and 3 bases at J, leaving 7 bases unmatched. The V gene's germline CDR1 is SNHLY and CDR2 FYNNEI. This CDR3 contains 15 residues. The CDR3 DNA sequence: TGTGCCAGCAGATCCGGGACAGGAGACTACAATGAGCAGTTCTTC. It is translated as CASRSGTGDYNEQFF.

V usage is TRBV19 and J usage is TRBJ2-2; 7 nucleotides match TRBD1. J was trimmed by 4 bases and V by 5 bases; bases with no gene match: 13. From germline, CDR1 is LNHDA and CDR2 SQIVND (reference sequence). The CDR3 sequence is 17 residues long. This chain's CDR3 is CASSGEQGRDLTGELFF. As DNA, the CDR3 is TGTGCCAGTAGTGGGGAACAGGGGAGAGACCTCACCGGGGAGCTGTTTTTT. The whole variable domain, filled in from reference TRBV19 and TRBJ2-2, reads DGGITQSPKYLFRKEGQNVTLSCEQNLNHDAMYWYRQDPGQGLRLIYYSQIVNDFQKGDIAEGYSVSREKKESFPLTVTSAQKNPTAFYLCASSGEQGRDLTGELFFGEGSRLTVL.

V gene TRBV10-2 combines with J gene TRBJ2-3; D perhaps matches TRBD2 (5 bases). CDR1 WSHSY and CDR2 SAAADI come from the germline V gene. This CDR3 has 13 residues. Trimming shortened V by 6 bases and J by 2 bases, and 9 bases separated the two germline ends. CDR3 sequence reads: CASRASNTDTQYF. Written as DNA, the CDR3 is TGCGCCAGCAGGGCTAGCAACACAGATACGCAGTATTTT.

This clone has more than one count but fewer than ten. This rearrangement joins TRBV19 to TRBJ2-1, with a weak D call TRBD2 (5 bases). The CDR3 extends over 17 amino acids. V was cut by 0 bases and J by 0 bases, with 12 bases left in between. Germline V CDR1 and CDR2: LNHDA, SQIVND (reference sequence). CDR3 residues: CASSIDGLDSSYNEQFF. The CDR3 DNA follows: TGTGCCAGTAGTATAGACGGACTTGATAGCTCCTACAATGAGCAGTTCTTC. Complete variable domain (other parts from reference TRBV19 and TRBJ2-1): DGGITQSPKYLFRKEGQNVTLSCEQNLNHDAMYWYRQDPGQGLRLIYYSQIVNDFQKGDIAEGYSVSREKKESFPLTVTSAQKNPTAFYLCASSIDGLDSSYNEQFFGPGTRLTVL.

The V call is TRBV3-1 (or the pseudogene TRBV3-2), the J call TRBJ2-5; the match to TRBD2 covers 9 bases. Per germline, CDR1 LGHDT and CDR2 YNNKEL (reference sequence). Trimming cost V 1 base and J 5 bases; bases outside gene matches: 8. The CDR3 runs 16 residues. For the CDR3, the DNA is TGTGCCAGCAGCCAAGGGGTAGGCGGGGGGGCGGAGACCCAGTACTTC. This sequence encodes CASSQGVGGGAETQYF.

The chain joins TRBV21-1 to TRBJ1-3. TRBV21-1 is deemed a pseudogene. The CDR3 consists of 16 residues. CDR3 residues: CASSVRRLGSGNTIYF. The CDR3 region has the DNA TGTGCCAGCAGCGTGAGGAGGTTAGGCTCTGGAAACACCATATATTTT.

The chain joins TRBV5-4 to TRBJ2-1; 8 bases align to TRBD1. The CDR3 spans 15 residues. Germline V lookup: CDR1 SGHNT, CDR2 YYREEE (reference sequence). V lost 5 bases, J lost 10 bases, and 14 bases stayed unmatched. CDR3 DNA sequence: TGTGCCAGCAGTTCCCTCGGGACAGGAGGTTACGAGCAGTTCTTC. It specifies CASSSLGTGGYEQFF.